The rows below give T cell receptor beta chains drawn from one sample of a study of shared clonotypes between healthy human individuals. Assay used: immunoSEQ multiplex PCR; TCRdb lists only in-frame clones, some missing. The sample has around 2.1 million clones, 93% seen once; the top ten hold approximately 1.7%. The sequenced material came from naive CD8+ T cells from PBMCs. These receptors all stem from a man aged 18 to 29 in good health. Some clones in this sample may be carry-over from other donors' samples. Both conserved end residues are part of each CDR3. Each record gives: clone size, J gene, V gene, D gene, CDR3 protein, CDR3 DNA. The D gene is left open where the match is weak. Clone size is stated in some rows and not others, as once, few, many or a class when expanded.

. TRBJ2-1 TRBV9 . CASSVFGRRYDEQFF TGTGCCAGCAGCGTATTCGGGCGACGGTACGATGAGCAGTTCTTC
once TRBJ1-3 TRBV7-3 . CASSLDRSSGNTIYF TGTGCCAGCAGCTTAGACAGGAGCTCTGGAAACACCATATATTTT
. TRBJ1-1 TRBV29-1 . CSVEDLGAFF TGCAGCGTTGAAGATCTGGGGGCTTTCTTT
. TRBJ1-1 TRBV27 . CASSFSGGNTEAFF TGTGCCAGCAGTTTCTCGGGGGGGAACACTGAAGCTTTCTTT
once TRBJ2-7 TRBV7-6 TRBD2 CASSPEGLAGSEQYF TGTGCCAGCAGCCCCGAGGGACTAGCGGGAAGCGAGCAGTACTTC
. TRBJ2-1 TRBV29-1 . CSDDDNNEQFF TGCAGCGACGACGATAACAATGAGCAGTTCTTC
. TRBJ2-7 TRBV7-8 . CASSPYRPYEQYF TGTGCCAGCAGCCCGTACCGGCCCTACGAGCAGTACTTC
. TRBJ1-1 TRBV29-1 . CSALIPTDTEAFF TGCAGCGCCTTAATCCCGACAGACACTGAAGCTTTCTTT
. TRBJ2-7 TRBV25-1 . CASSESTAYEQYF TGTGCCAGCAGTGAATCGACAGCCTACGAGCAGTACTTC
few TRBJ1-5 TRBV27 . CASSLRRQGSNQPQHF TGTGCCAGCAGTTTGAGACGGCAGGGTAGCAATCAGCCCCAGCATTTT
once TRBJ2-5 TRBV7-9 TRBD2 CASSLSGSQGETQYF TGTGCCAGCAGCTTAAGCGGGAGCCAAGGAGAGACCCAGTACTTC
once TRBJ2-7 TRBV7-8 . CASSYRPDSHLYEQYF TGTGCCAGCAGCTATCGACCGGACAGCCATCTGTACGAGCAGTACTTC
. TRBJ2-4 TRBV29-1 . CSVVEGFLAKNIQYF TGCAGCGTTGTTGAGGGTTTTTTAGCCAAAAACATTCAGTACTTC
. TRBJ1-2 TRBV5-1 . CASSLAGLGNGYTF TGCGCCAGCAGCTTGGCCGGCCTTGGGAATGGCTACACCTTC
. TRBJ2-7 TRBV27 . CASRVRGPSYEQYF TGTGCCAGCAGGGTCCGCGGGCCCTCCTACGAGCAGTACTTC
. TRBJ1-1 TRBV29-1 . CSVAWVAEAFF TGCAGCGTTGCTTGGGTTGCTGAAGCTTTCTTT
. TRBJ2-2 TRBV18 . CASSPDTGELFF TGTGCCAGCTCACCGGACACCGGGGAGCTGTTTTTT
. TRBJ2-7 TRBV5-6 TRBD1 CASSFGTGLYEQYF TGTGCCAGCAGCTTTGGGACAGGGCTTTACGAGCAGTACTTC
. TRBJ2-2 TRBV19 . CASSIGRPNTGELFF TGTGCCAGTAGTATCGGACGTCCGAACACCGGGGAGCTGTTTTTT
. TRBJ2-3 TRBV5-6 TRBD2 CASSLAWGTNTDTQYF TGTGCCAGCAGCTTGGCCTGGGGGACTAACACAGATACGCAGTATTTT
once TRBJ2-2 TRBV7-3 . CASSLYGTGGGELFF TGTGCCAGCAGCTTGTACGGGACCGGTGGCGGGGAGCTGTTTTTT
once TRBJ2-3 TRBV28 TRBD2 CASSFRLAGTTDTQYF TGTGCCAGCAGTTTTAGGCTAGCGGGGACCACAGATACGCAGTATTTT
. TRBJ2-1 TRBV28 TRBD2 CASSLGETSGDNEQFF TGTGCCAGCAGTTTAGGGGAGACTAGCGGTGACAATGAGCAGTTCTTC
. TRBJ2-7 TRBV9 TRBD2 CASSVGTSGRHAYEQYF TGTGCCAGCAGCGTAGGGACTAGCGGGCGCCATGCCTACGAGCAGTACTTC
. TRBJ2-7 TRBV13 TRBD2 CASSLASGKTYEQYF TGTGCCAGCAGCTTGGCTAGCGGAAAGACCTACGAGCAGTACTTC
. TRBJ2-3 TRBV28 . CASSSPRGREGDTQYF TGTGCCAGCAGTTCCCCAAGAGGGCGGGAAGGGGATACGCAGTATTTT
. TRBJ2-1 TRBV15 TRBD2 CATAARREGLGNEQFF TGTGCCACCGCGGCGCGTCGGGAGGGCCTTGGCAATGAGCAGTTCTTC
. TRBJ2-5 TRBV11-2 . CASSLEQARFQETQYF TGTGCCAGCAGCTTAGAACAGGCCCGATTCCAAGAGACCCAGTACTTC
. TRBJ2-7 TRBV7-6 . CASSLGRMRYAVHEQYF TGTGCCAGCAGCTTAGGGAGGATGAGATATGCGGTTCACGAGCAGTACTTC
few TRBJ1-1 TRBV9 . CASSVGGRTEAFF TGTGCCAGCAGCGTAGGGGGGCGAACTGAAGCTTTCTTT
. TRBJ2-7 TRBV27 TRBD1 CASSLRTGGPYEQYF TGTGCCAGCAGTTTACGCACAGGGGGCCCCTACGAGCAGTACTTC